These T cell receptor beta chains were read from a single sample in a study of blood T cell repertoires in COVID-19. Repertoires were generated with immunoSEQ multiplex PCR, while TCRdb's copy carries only in-frame clones and drops some. The sample holds 350,000 to 500,000 clones; about 88% are singletons and the top ten take approximately 1.5%. Source material: PBMCs or T cells enriched from blood (not recorded which). These receptors originate from a woman between 18 and 29 years old who had been exposed to COVID-19. Each CDR3 is given with its conserved first and last residue. The D gene is left open where the match is weak. Expanded clones are given a class, and other clones once, few, many or no size at all.

NA	TRBV10-2	TRBJ2-3	NA	14	CALLKSGATDTQYF	TGCGCACTACTAAAGTCGGGAGCGACAGATACGCAGTATTTT
TRBD2	TRBV18	TRBJ2-1	NA	19	CASSPRPGLAGLSYNEQFF	TGTGCCAGCTCACCTCGACCGGGACTAGCGGGGCTCTCCTACAATGAGCAGTTCTTC
NA	TRBV28	TRBJ1-2	few	12	CASSQRSDGYTF	TGTGCCAGCAGTCAGCGGTCGGATGGCTACACCTTC
TRBD1	TRBV7-2	TRBJ1-1	NA	13	CASSPTGRPEAFF	TGTGCCAGCAGCCCGACAGGGAGGCCTGAAGCTTTCTTT
NA	TRBV6-2/TRBV6-3	TRBJ1-1	NA	16	CASSSRTAGANTEAFF	TGTGCCAGCAGTTCCCGGACAGCTGGGGCGAACACTGAAGCTTTCTTT
TRBD1	TRBV2	TRBJ1-1	NA	14	CASTRTGSLTEAFF	TGTGCCAGCACCCGGACAGGAAGCCTCACTGAAGCTTTCTTT
TRBD1	TRBV5-1	TRBJ1-2	few	14	CASSLATGGHGYTF	TGCGCCAGCAGCTTGGCTACAGGGGGCCATGGCTACACCTTC
TRBD1	TRBV27	TRBJ1-6	NA	16	CASSLGQGAYNSPLHF	TGTGCCAGCAGTTTGGGGCAGGGGGCCTATAATTCACCCCTCCACTTT
NA	TRBV28	TRBJ1-2	NA	13	CASSLAGAYGYTF	TGTGCCAGCAGTTTGGCAGGGGCCTATGGCTACACCTTC
NA	TRBV28	TRBJ1-5	NA	17	CASRRGVGAGRNQPQHF	TGTGCCAGCCGCCGGGGGGTAGGGGCAGGGAGGAATCAGCCCCAGCATTTT
NA	TRBV11-3	TRBJ1-3	once	15	CASSSDRDSGNTIYF	TGTGCCAGCAGCTCGGACCGGGACTCTGGAAACACCATATATTTT
NA	TRBV6-5	TRBJ2-3	NA	15	CASSYSGGITDTQYF	TGTGCCAGCAGTTACTCCGGCGGGATCACAGATACGCAGTATTTT
NA	TRBV7-9	TRBJ2-7	NA	18	CASSFFGRAGTLSYEQYF	TGTGCCAGCAGCTTTTTCGGCAGGGCTGGGACTCTATCCTACGAGCAGTACTTC
NA	TRBV18	TRBJ1-4	NA	15	CASSPGAPTNEKLFF	TGTGCCAGCTCACCAGGGGCCCCCACTAATGAAAAACTGTTTTTT
NA	TRBV4-1	TRBJ2-3	NA	15	CASSQDYRDTDTQYF	TGCGCCAGCAGCCAAGACTACAGAGACACAGATACGCAGTATTTT
NA	TRBV4-3	TRBJ2-2	NA	16	CASSRAGVPNTGELFF	TGCGCCAGCAGCCGAGCCGGGGTTCCGAACACCGGGGAGCTGTTTTTT
TRBD1	TRBV5-1	TRBJ2-7	NA	14	CASSLGQGPHEQYF	TGCGCCAGCAGCTTGGGACAGGGTCCCCACGAGCAGTACTTC
TRBD1	TRBV2	TRBJ1-5	NA	14	CASSPDRGPQPQHF	TGTGCCAGCAGTCCTGACAGGGGGCCTCAGCCCCAGCATTTT
TRBD2	TRBV4-2	TRBJ2-1	NA	18	CASSYSTSGLYSYNEQFF	TGTGCCAGCAGCTACTCGACTAGCGGGCTTTACTCCTACAATGAGCAGTTCTTC
NA	TRBV18	TRBJ1-5	NA	16	CASSHYGQGSNQPQHF	TGTGCCAGCTCACACTACGGGCAGGGAAGCAATCAGCCCCAGCATTTT
TRBD2	TRBV3-1/TRBV3-2	TRBJ2-2	NA	15	CASSQGGLNTGELFF	TGTGCCAGCAGCCAAGGGGGACTAAACACCGGGGAGCTGTTTTTT
TRBD1	TRBV12-5	TRBJ2-1	NA	19	CASGLVAARGQGMKNEQFF	TGTGCTAGTGGTTTGGTCGCCGCCAGAGGACAGGGTATGAAGAATGAGCAGTTCTTC
TRBD2	TRBV7-8	TRBJ2-1	once	15	CASSYPGLEIDEQFF	TGTGCCAGCAGCTATCCGGGACTAGAGATCGATGAGCAGTTCTTC
TRBD1	TRBV5-6	TRBJ2-2	NA	17	CASSADRGSTNTGELFF	TGTGCCAGCAGTGCGGACAGGGGGTCAACGAACACCGGGGAGCTGTTTTTT
TRBD2	TRBV27	TRBJ2-1	NA	20	CASSLSLSSGRAPSYNEQFF	TGTGCCAGCAGTTTATCCCTCAGTAGCGGGAGGGCCCCATCCTACAATGAGCAGTTCTTC
TRBD1	TRBV19	TRBJ2-7	NA	16	CASSTSRDRRAYEQYF	TGTGCCAGTAGTACTTCCCGGGACAGGCGGGCCTACGAGCAGTACTTC
TRBD1	TRBV3-1/TRBV3-2	TRBJ1-4	once	17	CASSPILRTGNNEKLFF	TGTGCCAGCAGCCCTATTCTACGGACAGGGAACAATGAAAAACTGTTTTTT
NA	TRBV20-1	TRBJ2-5	NA	11	CSAPRSQTQYF	TGCAGTGCACCTAGGAGTCAGACCCAGTACTTC
TRBD2	TRBV5-1	TRBJ2-3	NA	18	CASSLFTSGGYSTDTQYF	TGCGCCAGCAGCTTGTTTACTAGCGGGGGGTATAGCACAGATACGCAGTATTTT
NA	TRBV28	TRBJ2-1	NA	16	CASSSILARQSKEQFF	TGTGCCAGCAGTTCCATTCTGGCCCGTCAATCCAAAGAGCAGTTCTTC
NA	TRBV4-3	TRBJ2-3	NA	15	CASSQGVRTTDTQYF	TGCGCCAGCAGCCAAGGGGTCAGGACTACAGATACGCAGTATTTT
NA	TRBV7-8	TRBJ1-2	NA	15	CASSLVRQPNYGYTF	TGTGCCAGCAGCTTAGTCCGACAGCCTAACTATGGCTACACCTTC
TRBD1	TRBV28	TRBJ1-4	NA	17	CASSSPGLGTVYEKLFF	TGTGCCAGCAGTTCCCCCGGACTGGGGACAGTCTATGAAAAACTGTTTTTT
TRBD2	TRBV6-2/TRBV6-3	TRBJ2-1	NA	17	CASSYYRTSGIKNEQFF	TGTGCCAGCAGTTACTACCGAACTAGCGGGATCAAGAATGAGCAGTTCTTC
NA	TRBV6-6	TRBJ2-1	NA	14	CASLSGGSGNEQFF	TGTGCCAGCTTGTCCGGAGGGAGCGGAAATGAGCAGTTCTTC
TRBD2	TRBV24-1	TRBJ2-7	once	16	CATSDLSAGGCYEQYF	TGTGCCACCAGTGATTTATCGGCGGGAGGATGCTACGAGCAGTACTTC
NA	TRBV11-2	TRBJ2-7	NA	15	CASSSSWPGAYEQYF	TGTGCCAGCAGCTCATCATGGCCAGGGGCCTACGAGCAGTACTTC